This is a list of T cell receptor beta chains from one sample in a study of T cell responses to AZD1222 COVID-19 vaccine. TCRdb keeps only in-frame clones here, not all; method: immunoSEQ multiplex PCR. The sample has over 150,000 clones; around 90% are singletons. This material consisted of peripheral blood, taken 28 days after the second AZD1222 dose. The source of these receptors is an adult who received the AZD1222 COVID-19 vaccine. CDR3s include the opening cysteine and the closing phenylalanine or tryptophan. Fields, in order: V gene, J gene, D gene, clone size, CDR3 protein, CDR3 DNA. D genes are given only for firm matches. Clone size, where shown, is once, few, many, or a class for clones that have expanded.

TRBV7-2	TRBJ1-1	.	once	CASSSSGQNTEAFF	TGTGCCAGCAGCTCATCGGGACAGAACACTGAAGCTTTCTTT
TRBV3-1/TRBV3-2	TRBJ1-6	.	.	CASSQAQAGFSPLHF	TGTGCCAGCAGCCAAGCGCAGGCAGGGTTTTCACCCCTCCACTTT
TRBV12-3/TRBV12-4	TRBJ1-2	TRBD1	.	CASDGQGYGYTF	TGTGCCAGCGACGGACAGGGCTATGGCTACACCTTC
TRBV14	TRBJ1-1	.	.	CASSQSGAEAFF	TGTGCCAGCAGCCAATCCGGGGCTGAAGCTTTCTTT
TRBV19	TRBJ2-1	.	.	CASSQLEGLRSYNEQFF	TGTGCCAGTAGTCAGCTAGAGGGTCTTCGGTCCTACAATGAGCAGTTCTTC
TRBV7-9	TRBJ2-4	.	.	CASSLLSSLAKNIQYF	TGTGCCAGCAGCTTATTATCCAGCTTAGCCAAAAACATTCAGTACTTC
TRBV6-5	TRBJ1-2	.	once	CASVDSNYGYTF	TGTGCCAGCGTAGATTCTAACTATGGCTACACCTTC
TRBV18	TRBJ2-3	.	.	CASSTRRDLQYF	TGTGCCAGCTCAACCCGTCGGGATTTGCAGTATTTT
TRBV5-1	TRBJ2-5	TRBD1	.	CASSSPGQFETQYF	TGCGCCAGCAGCTCACCGGGACAGTTTGAGACCCAGTACTTC
TRBV27	TRBJ1-6	TRBD1	few	CASMTGRYNSPLHF	TGTGCCAGCATGACAGGGAGATATAATTCACCCCTCCACTTT
TRBV19	TRBJ1-1	.	.	CASSLRYLPEAFF	TGTGCCAGTAGTCTCCGATACCTACCCGAAGCTTTCTTT
TRBV9	TRBJ2-7	.	.	CASEGMGPYEQYF	TGTGCCTCGGAGGGGATGGGACCCTACGAGCAGTACTTC
TRBV7-8	TRBJ2-5	TRBD1	once	CASSLVGQGAETQYF	TGTGCCAGCAGCTTAGTCGGGCAGGGGGCTGAGACCCAGTACTTC
TRBV5-1	TRBJ2-7	.	.	CASSFRDRGYEQYF	TGCGCCAGCAGCTTCCGGGACCGAGGCTACGAGCAGTACTTC
TRBV7-2	TRBJ2-7	TRBD1	.	CASSPQGQGEYEQYF	TGTGCCAGCAGCCCCCAGGGGCAGGGGGAATACGAGCAGTACTTC
TRBV11-2	TRBJ2-7	.	.	CASSLGASSYEQYF	TGTGCCAGCAGCTTAGGGGCAAGTTCCTACGAGCAGTACTTC
TRBV10-3	TRBJ2-7	TRBD1	.	CAISGSDRGELEQYF	TGTGCCATCAGTGGGAGTGACAGGGGGGAGCTCGAGCAGTACTTC
TRBV6-4	TRBJ2-1	.	.	CASSLNRGNEQFF	TGTGCCAGCAGCCTTAACCGGGGAAATGAGCAGTTCTTC
TRBV3-1/TRBV3-2	TRBJ1-2	TRBD1	medium-sized	CASSPRQGSYGYTF	TGTGCCAGCAGCCCGAGACAGGGTAGCTATGGCTACACCTTC
TRBV19	TRBJ2-6	.	.	CASQGGTGANVLTF	TGTGCCAGCCAGGGGGGAACTGGGGCCAACGTCCTGACTTTC
TRBV5-1	TRBJ2-7	.	.	CASSLRPGFDEQYF	TGCGCCAGCAGCTTGCGTCCGGGTTTCGACGAGCAGTACTTC
TRBV7-2	TRBJ2-7	TRBD2	.	CASSPGVAGLSSIYEQYF	TGTGCCAGCAGCCCCGGGGTAGCGGGCCTCTCCTCCATCTACGAGCAGTACTTC
TRBV3-1/TRBV3-2	TRBJ2-7	.	.	CASSQDRGSEQYF	TGTGCCAGCAGCCAAGACCGGGGTTCCGAGCAGTACTTC
TRBV28	TRBJ1-1	.	.	CASTQFGTEAFF	TGTGCCAGCACCCAGTTCGGAACTGAAGCTTTCTTT
TRBV19	TRBJ1-6	.	.	CASSTREANSPLHF	TGTGCCAGTAGTACCAGGGAGGCGAATTCACCCCTCCACTTT
TRBV5-4	TRBJ2-7	.	.	CASSWYQGNYEQYF	TGTGCCAGCAGCTGGTACCAGGGGAACTACGAGCAGTACTTC
TRBV27	TRBJ1-5	.	few	CASSYQGSNQPQHF	TGTGCCAGCAGCTACCAGGGGAGCAATCAGCCCCAGCATTTT
TRBV2	TRBJ1-2	.	.	CASTQTGLGYTF	TGTGCCAGCACTCAGACAGGTCTAGGCTACACCTTC
TRBV6-5	TRBJ1-2	TRBD1	.	CASQRTGYGYTF	TGTGCCAGCCAGAGGACAGGTTATGGCTACACCTTC
TRBV7-9	TRBJ1-3	.	.	CASSLGRGAGNTIYF	TGTGCCAGCAGCTTAGGCCGCGGGGCTGGAAACACCATATATTTT
TRBV6-5	TRBJ1-2	.	.	CASRRPGAVSYGYTF	TGTGCCAGCAGGAGACCAGGGGCGGTGAGCTATGGCTACACCTTC
TRBV27	TRBJ2-6	.	.	CASSFTGIPSGANVLTF	TGTGCCAGCAGCTTTACGGGGATTCCCTCTGGGGCCAACGTCCTGACTTTC
TRBV2	TRBJ2-1	.	.	CASTPRVGQFF	TGTGCCAGCACTCCTCGAGTGGGGCAGTTCTTC